This TCR beta chain is drawn from a study of T cells in Graves' hyperthyroidism and ophthalmopathy. TCR beta CDR3 region amplification was performed from RNA transcripts. The HTBI primer set drove a first-round RT-PCR of the TCR CDR3. From the multiplex PCR reads, TCRdb called clonotypes with MiXCR, one entry per CDR3 protein. The data contain some 490,000 distinct CDR3 sequences, 20% to 25% of them seen just once; the ten biggest clones take up approximately 54%. Sequencing used blood. The TCR comes from a woman between 65 and 79 years old with Graves' ophthalmopathy.

CDR3 coding DNA: TGCGCCAGCAGTTACAACTCCGGGACTATCTCCTACGAGCAGTACTTC. It is translated as CASSYNSGTISYEQYF. This rearrangement joins TRBV10-1 to TRBJ2-7; 7 bases match TRBD2. J was trimmed by 0 bases and V by 5 bases; bases with no gene match: 10. The CDR3 covers 16 residues. In germline, CDR1 is WNHNN, CDR2 SYGVQD (reference sequence).